This TCR beta chain was recovered during a study of neurological immune-mediated disorders. Germline CDR1 is SGHRS and CDR2 is YFSETQ. CDR3 length: 14 residues. Losses at the gene ends were 3 bases for V and 1 base for J; bases not matched to a gene: 1. Sample time point: longitudinal time-point 3. Unsorted libraries were derived from 2 million PBMCs stored at -80 C. This clonotype was observed many times. With 10-nucleotide random UMIs, 5'RACE was used to make the cDNA. Over 160 million TCR-beta sequences from 15-18 subjects came out of each sequencing run. TCRdb redid the calling of the 5' RACE reads with MiXCR, one entry per CDR3 protein. The sample holds more than 40,000 distinct CDR3 sequences; approximately 12% are singletons and the top ten take around 10%.

The clonotype was recovered from a male donor with HTLV-1-associated myelopathy (HAM/TSP). Sequenced material: PBMCs. V usage is TRBV5-1 and J usage is TRBJ2-5; the match to TRBD1 covers 9 bases. The CDR3 spells CASSWGQGQETQYF. The DNA for the CDR3 is TGCGCCAGCAGCTGGGGACAGGGCCAAGAGACCCAGTACTTC.